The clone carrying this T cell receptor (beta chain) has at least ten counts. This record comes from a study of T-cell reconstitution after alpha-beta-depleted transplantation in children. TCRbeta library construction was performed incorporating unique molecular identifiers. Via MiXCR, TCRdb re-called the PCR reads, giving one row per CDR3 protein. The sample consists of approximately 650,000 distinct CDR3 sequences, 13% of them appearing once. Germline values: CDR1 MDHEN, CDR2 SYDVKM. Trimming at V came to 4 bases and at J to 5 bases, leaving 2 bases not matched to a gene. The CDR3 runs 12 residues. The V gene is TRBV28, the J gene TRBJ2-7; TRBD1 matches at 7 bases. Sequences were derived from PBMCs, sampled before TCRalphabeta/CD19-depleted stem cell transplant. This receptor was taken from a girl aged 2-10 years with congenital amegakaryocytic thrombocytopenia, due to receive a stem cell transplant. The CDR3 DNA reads TGTGCCAGCAGTTCTGACAGGGACGAGCAGTACTTC. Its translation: CASSSDRDEQYF.